This T cell receptor (beta chain) derives from a study of shared clonotypes between healthy human individuals. This CDR3 spans 14 amino acids. CDR1 and CDR2 (germline): SGHDT, YYEEEE. Trimming removed 4 bases at V and 4 bases at J, with 14 bases between. In regard to this clone: The antigen is not known.

Cells designated naive CD8 were CD45RO-negative and were positively selected for CCR7, with terminally differentiated effector memory CD45RA+ cells excluded. Study-level points and caveats: Naive subsets, compared against memory subsets, generally had larger estimated richness values. Clonotype sharing among donors was thought likely to change with sequencing depth. The small donor group covered limited genetic and exposure diversity.

A deep-level run was used for the assay. This table comes from immunoSEQ multiplex PCR, and its TCRdb copy is limited to in-frame clones, with some not included. The sample has about 550,000 clones; roughly 95% are singletons. The receptor comes from a woman aged 25 to 39 in good health. The V gene is TRBV5-6, the J gene TRBJ1-1; the D is unclear. Sequenced sample: naive CD8+ T cells sorted from blood. CDR3 loop: CASSRGWGGTEAFF. The CDR3 DNA reads TGTGCCAGCAGCAGAGGCTGGGGTGGCACTGAAGCTTTCTTT.